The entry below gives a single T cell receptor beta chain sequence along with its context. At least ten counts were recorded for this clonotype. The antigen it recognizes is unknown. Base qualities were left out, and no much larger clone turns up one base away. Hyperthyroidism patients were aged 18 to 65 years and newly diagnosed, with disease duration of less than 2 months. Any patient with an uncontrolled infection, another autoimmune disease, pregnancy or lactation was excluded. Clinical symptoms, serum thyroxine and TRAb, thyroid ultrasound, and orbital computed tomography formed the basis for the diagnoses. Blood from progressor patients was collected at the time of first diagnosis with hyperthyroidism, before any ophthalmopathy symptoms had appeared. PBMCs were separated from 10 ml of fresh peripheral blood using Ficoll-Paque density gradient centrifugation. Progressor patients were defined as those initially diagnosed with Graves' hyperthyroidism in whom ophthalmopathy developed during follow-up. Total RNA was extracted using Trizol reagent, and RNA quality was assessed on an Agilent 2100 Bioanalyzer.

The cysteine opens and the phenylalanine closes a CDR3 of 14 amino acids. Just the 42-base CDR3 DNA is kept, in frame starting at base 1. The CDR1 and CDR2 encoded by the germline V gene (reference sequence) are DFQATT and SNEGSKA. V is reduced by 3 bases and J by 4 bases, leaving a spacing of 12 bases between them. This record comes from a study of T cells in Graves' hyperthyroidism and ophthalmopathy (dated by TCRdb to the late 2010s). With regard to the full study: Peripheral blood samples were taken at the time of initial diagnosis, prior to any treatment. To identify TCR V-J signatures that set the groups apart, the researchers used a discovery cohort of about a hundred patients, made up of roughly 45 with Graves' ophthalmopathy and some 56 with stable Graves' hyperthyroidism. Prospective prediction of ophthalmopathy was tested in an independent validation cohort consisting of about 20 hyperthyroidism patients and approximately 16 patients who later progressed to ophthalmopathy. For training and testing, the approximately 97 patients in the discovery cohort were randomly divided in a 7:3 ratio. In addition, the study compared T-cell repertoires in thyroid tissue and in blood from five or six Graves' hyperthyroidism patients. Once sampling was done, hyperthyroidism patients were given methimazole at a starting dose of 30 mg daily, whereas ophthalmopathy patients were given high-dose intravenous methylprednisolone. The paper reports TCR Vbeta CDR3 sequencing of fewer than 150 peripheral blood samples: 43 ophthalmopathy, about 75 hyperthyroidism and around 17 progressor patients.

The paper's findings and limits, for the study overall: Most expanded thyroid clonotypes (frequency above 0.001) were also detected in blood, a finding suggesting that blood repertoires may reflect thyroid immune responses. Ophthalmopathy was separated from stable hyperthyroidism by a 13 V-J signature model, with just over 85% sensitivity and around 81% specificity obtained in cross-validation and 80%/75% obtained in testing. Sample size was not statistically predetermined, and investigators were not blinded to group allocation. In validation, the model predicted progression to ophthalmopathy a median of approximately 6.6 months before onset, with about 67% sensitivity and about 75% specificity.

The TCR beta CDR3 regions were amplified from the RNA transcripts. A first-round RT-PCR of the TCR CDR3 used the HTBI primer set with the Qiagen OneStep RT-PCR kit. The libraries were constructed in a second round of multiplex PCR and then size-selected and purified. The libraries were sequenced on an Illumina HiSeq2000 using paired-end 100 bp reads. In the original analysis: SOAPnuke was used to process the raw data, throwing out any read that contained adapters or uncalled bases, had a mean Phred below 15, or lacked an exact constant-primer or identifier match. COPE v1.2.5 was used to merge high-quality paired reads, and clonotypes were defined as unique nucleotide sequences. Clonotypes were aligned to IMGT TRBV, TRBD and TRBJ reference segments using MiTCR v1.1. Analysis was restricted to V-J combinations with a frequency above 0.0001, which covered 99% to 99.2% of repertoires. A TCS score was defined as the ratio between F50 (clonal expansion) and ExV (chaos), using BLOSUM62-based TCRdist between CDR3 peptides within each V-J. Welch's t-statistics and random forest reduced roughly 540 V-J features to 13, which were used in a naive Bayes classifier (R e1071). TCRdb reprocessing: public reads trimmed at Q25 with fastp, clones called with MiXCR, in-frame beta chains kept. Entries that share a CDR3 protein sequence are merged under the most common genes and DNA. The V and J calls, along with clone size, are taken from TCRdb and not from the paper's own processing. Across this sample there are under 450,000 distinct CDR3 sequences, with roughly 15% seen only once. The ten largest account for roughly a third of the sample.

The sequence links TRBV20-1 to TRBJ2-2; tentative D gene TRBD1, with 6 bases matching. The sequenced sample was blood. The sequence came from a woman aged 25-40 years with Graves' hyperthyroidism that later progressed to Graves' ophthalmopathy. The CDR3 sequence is CSASNRASTGELFF. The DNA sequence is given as TGCAGTGCTAGTAACAGGGCGTCCACCGGGGAGCTGTTTTTT.